A selection of T cell receptor beta chains follows, all from one sample in a study of shared clonotypes between healthy human individuals. Sequencing was performed with immunoSEQ multiplex PCR; in TCRdb, only in-frame clones are kept and a portion is missing. The sample has hundreds of thousands of clones; about 96% are singletons. The material sequenced was naive CD8+ T cells sorted from blood. Receptors were obtained from a woman aged 25 to 45 in good health. CDR3s include the opening cysteine and the closing phenylalanine or tryptophan. D genes are given only for firm matches. Clone size is shown for a subset of rows, as once, few, many or a class of expanded clone.

cdr3_length	clone_size	d_call	v_call	j_call	cdr3_aa	cdr3_nt
16	NA	TRBD1	TRBV27	TRBJ2-7	CASSLPPGQGGYEQYF	TGTGCCAGCAGTTTACCTCCGGGACAGGGAGGTTACGAGCAGTACTTC
13	NA	NA	TRBV5-4	TRBJ1-3	CASSPGGSDTIYF	TGTGCCAGCAGCCCCGGCGGTTCGGACACCATATATTTT
16	NA	NA	TRBV5-5	TRBJ1-5	CASRQEGWGSNQPQHF	TGTGCCAGCAGGCAGGAGGGGTGGGGTAGCAATCAGCCCCAGCATTTT
16	NA	TRBD1	TRBV7-8	TRBJ1-2	CASSFQGGLANYGYTF	TGTGCCAGCAGCTTTCAGGGGGGTCTGGCTAACTATGGCTACACCTTC
15	NA	TRBD1	TRBV28	TRBJ2-7	CASSAHPGQGYEQYF	TGTGCCAGCAGTGCCCATCCGGGACAGGGCTACGAGCAGTACTTC
12	NA	NA	TRBV4-2	TRBJ2-1	CASSQDRDEQFF	TGTGCCAGCAGCCAAGATCGGGATGAGCAGTTCTTC
12	once	NA	TRBV4-1	TRBJ2-1	CASSQPYNEQFF	TGCGCCAGCAGCCAACCATACAATGAGCAGTTCTTC
14	once	NA	TRBV28	TRBJ1-5	CASSLLRGNQPQHF	TGTGCCAGCAGTCTCCTCAGGGGCAATCAGCCCCAGCATTTT
16	NA	TRBD1	TRBV28	TRBJ1-2	CASSLWTGGFNYGYTF	TGTGCCAGCAGTCTATGGACAGGGGGCTTCAACTATGGCTACACCTTC
15	NA	NA	TRBV28	TRBJ2-7	CASINPGPYSYEQYF	TGTGCCAGCATTAACCCGGGACCCTACTCCTACGAGCAGTACTTC
17	once	TRBD2	TRBV14	TRBJ2-3	CASSHLTSGRLTDTQYF	TGTGCCAGCAGCCATTTGACTAGCGGGAGATTAACAGATACGCAGTATTTT
17	NA	TRBD2	TRBV5-4	TRBJ2-1	CASSVMLGREAYNEQFF	TGTGCCAGCAGCGTCATGTTGGGGCGGGAGGCCTACAATGAGCAGTTCTTC
12	NA	NA	TRBV7-6	TRBJ2-3	CASSLASDTQYF	TGTGCCAGCAGCTTAGCGTCAGATACGCAGTATTTT
14	NA	NA	TRBV2	TRBJ2-2	CASSGRAGTGELFF	TGTGCCAGCAGTGGGAGGGCCGGCACCGGGGAGCTGTTTTTT